This TCR beta chain appears in the sequencing data of a study of blood T cells in healthy people across ages. Study-level information: Per two T cells, about one barcoded beta molecule was captured through template switching.

Germline assignment: CDR1 WNHNN and CDR2 SYGVQD (reference sequence). This CDR3 region has 13 residues. Trimming shortened V by 0 bases and J by 4 bases, and 7 bases separated the two germline ends. For the second PCR, which ran for roughly 6 to 11 cycles, a sample-barcoded 5' primer and a J-beta primer mix were used. Each cDNA molecule carried a tag from a template-switch adaptor that contained 12 random nucleotides. TCRdb independently ran MiXCR on the 5' RACE reads; one entry per CDR3 protein. Here the sample spans about 1.4 million distinct CDR3 sequences, 59% being singletons. This clonotype was seen a handful of times.

Sequences were obtained from blood. The clonotype comes from a man younger than 30 in good health. The chain has TRBV10-1 and TRBJ2-7; D uncertain. Here the CDR3 reads CASSESLGYEQYF. CDR3 coding DNA: TGCGCCAGCAGTGAGTCGCTGGGGTACGAGCAGTACTTC.